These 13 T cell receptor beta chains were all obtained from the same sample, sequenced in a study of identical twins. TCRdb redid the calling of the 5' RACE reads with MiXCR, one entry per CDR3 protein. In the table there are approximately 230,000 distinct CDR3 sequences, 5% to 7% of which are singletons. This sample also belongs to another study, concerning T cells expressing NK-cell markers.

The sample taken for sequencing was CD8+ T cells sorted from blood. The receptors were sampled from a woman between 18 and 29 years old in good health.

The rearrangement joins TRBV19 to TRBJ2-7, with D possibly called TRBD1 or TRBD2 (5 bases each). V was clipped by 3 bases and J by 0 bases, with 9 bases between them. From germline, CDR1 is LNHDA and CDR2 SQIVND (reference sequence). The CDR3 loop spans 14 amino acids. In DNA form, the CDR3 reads TGTGCCAGTAGTATCGGGACGGACTCCTACGAGCAGTACTTC. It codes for CASSIGTDSYEQYF.

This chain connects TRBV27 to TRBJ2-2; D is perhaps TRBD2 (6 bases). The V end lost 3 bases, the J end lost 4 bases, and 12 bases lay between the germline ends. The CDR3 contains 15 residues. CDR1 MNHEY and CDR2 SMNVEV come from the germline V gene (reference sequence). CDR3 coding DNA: TGTGCCAGCAGTTTTTCTAGCGCACGCACCGGGGAGCTGTTTTTT. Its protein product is CASSFSSARTGELFF.

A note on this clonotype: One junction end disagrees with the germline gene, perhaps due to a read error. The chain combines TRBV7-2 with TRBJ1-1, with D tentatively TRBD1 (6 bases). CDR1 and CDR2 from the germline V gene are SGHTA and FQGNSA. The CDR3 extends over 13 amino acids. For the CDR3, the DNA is TGTGCCAGCAACTTAGACCGACAGGCCTTAGCTTTCTTT. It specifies CASNLDRQALAFF.

CDR3 amino acids: CASSRLGQLPPNTGELFF. CDR3 bases: TGTGCCAGCAGCCGACTGGGACAGCTGCCGCCGAACACCGGGGAGCTGTTTTTT. The V call is TRBV3-1, the J call TRBJ2-2, with 7 bases matching TRBD1. Germline assignment: CDR1 LGHDT and CDR2 YNNKEL (reference sequence). CDR3 length equals 18 residues. The ends lost 4 bases at V and 0 bases at J; junction bases unmatched: 11.

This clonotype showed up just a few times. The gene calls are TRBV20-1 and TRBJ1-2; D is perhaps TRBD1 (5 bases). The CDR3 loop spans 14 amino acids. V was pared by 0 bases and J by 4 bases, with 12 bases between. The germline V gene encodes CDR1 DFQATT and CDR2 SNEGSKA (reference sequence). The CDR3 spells CSARDRDVTYGYTF. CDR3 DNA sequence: TGCAGTGCTAGAGATCGGGACGTCACCTATGGCTACACCTTC.

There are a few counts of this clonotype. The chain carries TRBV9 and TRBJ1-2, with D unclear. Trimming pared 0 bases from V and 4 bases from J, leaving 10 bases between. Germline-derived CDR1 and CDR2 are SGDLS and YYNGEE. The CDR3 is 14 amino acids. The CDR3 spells CASSVVGERYGYTF. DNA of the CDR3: TGTGCCAGCAGCGTAGTTGGAGAACGCTATGGCTACACCTTC.

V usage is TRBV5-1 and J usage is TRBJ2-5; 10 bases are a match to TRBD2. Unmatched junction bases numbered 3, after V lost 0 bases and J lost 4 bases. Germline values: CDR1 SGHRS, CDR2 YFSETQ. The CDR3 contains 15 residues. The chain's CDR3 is CASSLEAGGLETQYF. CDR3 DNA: TGCGCCAGCAGCTTGGAAGCGGGGGGGCTAGAGACCCAGTACTTC.

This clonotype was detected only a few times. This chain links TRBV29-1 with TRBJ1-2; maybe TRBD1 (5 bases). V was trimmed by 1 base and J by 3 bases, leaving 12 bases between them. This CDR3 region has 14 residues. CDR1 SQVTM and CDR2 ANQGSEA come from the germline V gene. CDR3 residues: CSVEVGDGYYGYTF. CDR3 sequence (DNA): TGCAGCGTTGAAGTGGGGGACGGCTACTATGGCTACACCTTC. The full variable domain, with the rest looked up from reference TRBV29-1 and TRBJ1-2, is SAVISQKPSRDICQRGTSLTIQCQVDSQVTMMFWYRQQPGQSLTLIATANQGSEATYESGFVIDKFPISRPNLTFSTLTVSNMSPEDSSIYLCSVEVGDGYYGYTFGSGTRLTVV.

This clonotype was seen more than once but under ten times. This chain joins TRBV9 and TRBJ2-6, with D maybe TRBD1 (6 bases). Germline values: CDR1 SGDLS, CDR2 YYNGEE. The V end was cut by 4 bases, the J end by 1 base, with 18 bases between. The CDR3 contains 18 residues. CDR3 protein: CASSPRDKSESGANVLTF. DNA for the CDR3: TGTGCCAGCAGCCCCCGGGACAAGTCCGAGTCTGGGGCCAACGTCCTGACTTTC.

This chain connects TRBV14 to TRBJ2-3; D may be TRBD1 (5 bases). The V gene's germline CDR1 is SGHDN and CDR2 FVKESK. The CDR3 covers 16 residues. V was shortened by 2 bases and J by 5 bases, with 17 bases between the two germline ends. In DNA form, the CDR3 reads TGTGCCAGCAGCCAATCAGGGAAGGTTACTCTAGATACGCAGTATTTT. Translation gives CASSQSGKVTLDTQYF.

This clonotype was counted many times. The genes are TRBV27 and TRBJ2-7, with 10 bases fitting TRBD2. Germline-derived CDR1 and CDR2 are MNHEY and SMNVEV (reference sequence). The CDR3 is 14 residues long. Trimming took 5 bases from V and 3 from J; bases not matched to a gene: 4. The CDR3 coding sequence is TGTGCCAGCAGTGCCGGACTAGCGGTCTACGAGCAGTACTTC. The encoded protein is CASSAGLAVYEQYF.

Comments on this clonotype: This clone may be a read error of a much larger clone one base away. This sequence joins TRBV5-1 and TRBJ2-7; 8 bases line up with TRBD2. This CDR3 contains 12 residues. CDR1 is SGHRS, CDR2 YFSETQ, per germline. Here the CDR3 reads CASSLAGREQCF. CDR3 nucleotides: TGCGCCAGCAGCTTGGCCGGGAGGGAGCAGTGCTTC.

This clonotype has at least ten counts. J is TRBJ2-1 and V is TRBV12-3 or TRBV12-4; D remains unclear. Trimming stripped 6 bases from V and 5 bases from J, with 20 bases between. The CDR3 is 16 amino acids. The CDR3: CASSPLGPESNNEQFF. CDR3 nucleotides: TGTGCCAGCAGCCCCCTGGGCCCGGAAAGCAACAATGAGCAGTTCTTC.